Presented here are 24 T cell receptor beta chains from one specimen sequenced in a study of Tregs in tolerant kidney transplant recipients. Clones were read by immunoSEQ multiplex PCR, and TCRdb kept only the in-frame ones, dropping some. The sample has about 66,000 clones, roughly 92% seen once; the top ten hold around 9.9%. The source material was CD8+ T cells from blood, sampled before the transplant. All receptors come from a human donor who received a combined kidney and bone marrow transplant.

In its sample, this clone was seen a few times. This chain joins TRBV4-1 and TRBJ2-1, with D unclear. The length of the CDR3 is 12 residues. Germline V CDR1 and CDR2: MGHRA, YSYEKL. V lost 3 bases to trimming and J lost 4 bases, with 4 bases between them. CDR3 DNA sequence: TGCGCCAGCAGCCATATTTACAATGAGCAGTTCTTC. Its translation is CASSHIYNEQFF.

The genes are TRBV7-9 and TRBJ2-7; the D is unclear. Germline CDR1 is SEHNR and CDR2 is FQNEAQ (reference sequence). This CDR3 spans 13 amino acids. The V end was cut by 5 bases, the J end by 2 bases, with 10 bases between. The CDR3 spells CASSEAQTYEQYF. CDR3 DNA sequence: TGTGCCAGCAGCGAGGCACAAACCTACGAGCAGTACTTC.

CDR3: CASSWPRGNEQFF. In DNA, the CDR3 is TGTGCCAGCAGCTGGCCTCGCGGCAATGAGCAGTTCTTC. The chain joins TRBV7-9 to TRBJ2-1, with unresolved D. This CDR3 is built from 13 residues. The V end lost 4 bases, the J end lost 6 bases, and 10 bases lay between the germline ends. Germline V gene sequence: CDR1 SEHNR, CDR2 FQNEAQ (reference sequence).

The gene calls are TRBV10-3 and TRBJ1-5, with D hard to call. The CDR3 contains 14 residues. The V gene's germline CDR1 is ENHRY and CDR2 SYGVKD. Trimming left V 0 bases short and J 5 bases short, with 8 bases between. Here the CDR3 DNA reads TGTGCCATCAGTGAGTCGGAGGGAGATCAGCCCCAGCATTTT. Protein: CAISESEGDQPQHF.

The chain joins TRBV9 to TRBJ2-1; 7 nucleotides agree with TRBD1. Per germline, CDR1 SGDLS and CDR2 YYNGEE. Trimming removed 3 bases from V and 8 bases from J; junction bases left unmatched: 5. The CDR3 length is 13 residues. The CDR3 is CASSGDREYEQFF. The CDR3 DNA follows: TGTGCCAGCAGCGGCGACAGGGAATATGAGCAGTTCTTC.

CDR3 DNA sequence: TGTGCCAGCAGCTTAGGGAGGGTTCCTGGGCAGTACTTC. Protein sequence: CASSLGRVPGQYF. This chain links TRBV5-6 with TRBJ2-7; 7 nucleotides line up with TRBD2. Germline V gene lookup returns CDR1 SGHDT and CDR2 YYEEEE. The CDR3 contains 13 residues. J was trimmed by 9 bases and V by 2 bases; bases with no gene match: 8.

This rearrangement joins TRBV5-4 to TRBJ2-1; D is uncertain. Germline CDR1 and CDR2: SGHNT and YYREEE (reference sequence). The CDR3 spans 13 residues. Trimming stripped 5 bases from V and 2 bases from J, with 8 bases between. CDR3 loop: CASRVEAYNEQFF. For the CDR3, the DNA is TGTGCCAGCAGGGTAGAGGCCTACAATGAGCAGTTCTTC.

This chain joins TRBV7-8 and TRBJ2-7, with TRBD2 identical over 7 bases. The CDR3 spans 14 residues. Germline V gives CDR1 SGHVS, CDR2 FQNEAQ. V lost 4 bases and J lost 4; bases outside the gene matches: 7. This CDR3 reads CASSSPNGGYEQYF. The CDR3 coding sequence is TGTGCCAGCAGCTCCCCTAACGGGGGGTACGAGCAGTACTTC.

The rearrangement links TRBV19 to TRBJ2-7, with unresolved D. The CDR3 is made up of 14 amino acids. V lost 1 base to trimming and J lost 0 bases, with 7 bases between them. Germline V gene lookup returns CDR1 LNHDA and CDR2 SQIVND (reference sequence). CDR3 sequence (DNA): TGTGCCAGTAGTATAGGAGGCCCCTCCTACGAGCAGTACTTC. Translation: CASSIGGPSYEQYF. The whole variable domain, filled in from reference TRBV19 and TRBJ2-7, reads DGGITQSPKYLFRKEGQNVTLSCEQNLNHDAMYWYRQDPGQGLRLIYYSQIVNDFQKGDIAEGYSVSREKKESFPLTVTSAQKNPTAFYLCASSIGGPSYEQYFGPGTRLTVT.

The chain has TRBV4-3 and TRBJ2-1, with 7 bases that match TRBD2. This CDR3 region has 12 residues. After removal of 8 bases from V and 8 bases from J, the junction contained 6 bases not matched to a gene. CDR1 is LGHNA and CDR2 is YSLEER in the germline V gene. The CDR3 loop is CASARGRDEQFF. The DNA for the CDR3 is TGCGCCAGCGCACGGGGGAGGGATGAGCAGTTCTTC.

In regard to this clone: This specimen includes other DNA sequences encoding the same CDR3. The genes are TRBV5-4 and TRBJ1-6; TRBD1 might be the D (5 bases). The CDR3 consists of 16 residues. Germline V gene data show CDR1 as SGHNT and CDR2 as YYREEE (reference sequence). Trimming took off 0 bases at V and 2 bases at J, with 9 bases between the two ends. The CDR3: CASSLARGPYNSPLHF. CDR3 DNA sequence: TGTGCCAGCAGCTTGGCTAGGGGTCCCTATAATTCACCCCTCCACTTT.

The CDR3 coding sequence is TGCGCCAGCAGCTTGGAGGGGCTCCTAGCGGGAGTGGACTACAATGAGCAGTTCTTC. Amino acids: CASSLEGLLAGVDYNEQFF. The chain is built from TRBV5-1 and TRBJ2-1; TRBD2 matches at 10 bases. Losses at the gene ends were 0 bases for V and 3 bases for J; bases not matched to a gene: 12. The CDR3 length is 19 residues. The V gene's germline CDR1 is SGHRS and CDR2 YFSETQ.

The CDR3 loop is CASSQEGDRGGMGNQPQHF. DNA for the CDR3: TGCGCCAGCAGCCAAGAAGGGGACAGGGGGGGTATGGGCAATCAGCCCCAGCATTTT. This chain uses TRBV4-1 with TRBJ1-5; 11 bases are a match to TRBD1. Germline V gene sequence: CDR1 MGHRA, CDR2 YSYEKL. The CDR3 has 19 residues. The trim removed 0 bases at V and 2 bases at J, leaving 9 bases unmatched.

DNA for the CDR3: TGTGCCAGCAGCACCCGACTAGCGGGAGAGAACTCCTACGAGCAGTACTTC. Encoded protein: CASSTRLAGENSYEQYF. The chain uses TRBV7-9 and TRBJ2-7; TRBD2 matches at 12 bases. The CDR3 has 17 residues. After removal of 5 bases from V and 0 bases from J, the junction contained 8 bases not matched to a gene. CDR1 is SEHNR, CDR2 FQNEAQ, per germline (reference sequence).

In its sample, this clone was seen once. This sequence joins TRBV23-1 and TRBJ2-7; perhaps TRBD2 as D (5 bases). TRBV23-1 is treated as an ORF (open reading frame) with a function not yet certain. V was trimmed by 6 bases and J by 4 bases, leaving 16 bases between them. The CDR3 is 14 residues long. The CDR3 sequence: CASRTYKSGYEQYF. In nucleotides, the CDR3 is TGCGCCAGCAGAACCTATAAATCGGGGTACGAGCAGTACTTC.

The genes are TRBV29-1 and TRBJ2-5; a weak D match, TRBD1 (6 bases). The CDR3 is 12 amino acids. With 3 bases removed from V and 2 bases from J, the gap between germline ends came to 7 bases. Germline CDR1 reads SQVTM; CDR2 reads ANQGSEA. CDR3 loop: CSVDRGQETQYF. CDR3 coding DNA: TGCAGCGTTGACAGGGGACAAGAGACCCAGTACTTC.

The sample holds one count of this clone. Compared with germline, one end of the junction differs, possibly owing to a read error. V gene TRBV27 combines with J gene TRBJ1-2, with 7 positions matching TRBD1. CDR3 size: 14 residues. Germline CDR1 and CDR2: MNHEY and SMNVEV (reference sequence). The CDR3 loop is CAGSYSTGSDGYTF. CDR3 coding DNA: TGTGCCGGCAGCTACTCGACAGGGAGCGATGGCTACACCTTC.

This clone appeared a few times. The chain carries TRBV2 and TRBJ2-3; no definite D call. In germline, CDR1 is SNHLY, CDR2 FYNNEI. Between the trimmed V and J ends, which lost 4 bases and 0 bases, there was a span of 11 bases. This CDR3 contains 15 residues. The CDR3, as DNA: TGTGCCAGCAGTGCAGAGACTTCTAGCACAGATACGCAGTATTTT. It specifies CASSAETSSTDTQYF. Together with reference TRBV2 and TRBJ2-3, the CDR3 gives the full variable domain: EPEVTQTPSHQVTQMGQEVILRCVPISNHLYFYWYRQILGQKVEFLVSFYNNEISEKSEIFDDQFSVERPDGSNFTLKIRSTKLEDSAMYFCASSAETSSTDTQYFGPGTRLTVL.

V is TRBV7-2 and J is TRBJ2-7; 8 nucleotides match TRBD1. V shed 3 bases and J 6 bases; nucleotides not matched to a gene: 10. This CDR3 region has 15 residues. In germline, CDR1 is SGHTA, CDR2 FQGNSA. This chain's CDR3 is CASSFHHSGQGEQYF. The CDR3 DNA is TGTGCCAGCAGCTTCCATCATTCCGGACAGGGCGAGCAGTACTTC.

The chain employs TRBV5-1 and TRBJ1-1, with D possibly matching TRBD1 (5 bases). The CDR3 runs to 14 residues. From germline, CDR1 is SGHRS and CDR2 YFSETQ. V gave up 1 base and J gave up 4 bases, with 11 bases separating them. The CDR3 DNA sequence: TGCGCCAGCAGCTTGAGCAGGGAAGGCACTGAAGCTTTCTTT. This gives the protein CASSLSREGTEAFF.

The gene calls are TRBV4-3 and TRBJ2-5; 9 nucleotides align to TRBD1. The assigned J gene may be wrong: the sequence end matches TRBJ2-7 better. The germline V gene has CDR1 LGHNA and CDR2 YSLEER. The CDR3 totals 15 residues. The CDR3 nucleotides read TGCGCCAGCAGCCAAACGGGGACAGGGAGCGACGAGCAGTACTTC. It yields the protein CASSQTGTGSDEQYF.

The V gene is TRBV19, the J gene TRBJ2-1; TRBD2 matches 11 bases. The CDR3 is 15 residues long. Germline loops: CDR1 LNHDA, CDR2 SQIVND (reference sequence). The V and J ends lost 7 bases and 4 bases, in that order; junction bases with no gene match: 6. DNA for the CDR3: TGTGCCAGTACCCATAGCGGGGGGGCTTACAATGAGCAGTTCTTC. Protein: CASTHSGGAYNEQFF.

This clone has only one observation. The rearrangement links TRBV13 to TRBJ1-6, with TRBD1 identical over 7 bases. The V gene's germline CDR1 is PRHDT and CDR2 FYEKMQ (reference sequence). J was trimmed by 14 bases and V by 3 bases; bases with no gene match: 10. The CDR3 contains 14 residues. The CDR3 here is CASSFGQAEAALHF. The CDR3 DNA reads as TGTGCCAGCAGCTTTGGACAGGCGGAGGCGGCCCTCCACTTT.

The chain uses TRBV19 and TRBJ2-7; D gene uncertain. Germline lookup yields CDR1 LNHDA and CDR2 SQIVND (reference sequence). The CDR3 consists of 16 residues. V dropped 5 bases and J dropped 2 bases, with 19 bases sitting between them. CDR3 protein: CASSFTSSFPPYEQYF. The CDR3 DNA reads as TGTGCCAGTAGTTTCACTTCGAGTTTCCCCCCCTACGAGCAGTACTTC.